One sample yielded the 12 T cell receptor beta chains listed below, sequenced in a study of cytomegalovirus exposure and HLA in healthy donors. Primers included in the PCR were 60 Vbeta and 13 Jbeta primers. Measured with immunoSEQ multiplex PCR; TCRdb has only the in-frame clones, and not every one. The repertoire holds 100,000 to 150,000 clones, with roughly 80% as singletons. Specimen: PBMCs. The receptors here all came from a man aged 18 to 35 in good health and CMV-seropositive.

For this clone: This sample also contains other DNA sequences that code for the same CDR3. Here the CDR3 reads CASTSSPGDYGYTF. In DNA form, the CDR3 reads TGTGCCAGCACGTCCAGTCCGGGGGACTATGGCTACACCTTC. J is TRBJ1-2 and V is TRBV27; D is perhaps TRBD1 (5 bases). From germline, CDR1 is MNHEY and CDR2 SMNVEV (reference sequence). The V end was cut by 7 bases, the J end by 3 bases, with 15 bases between. CDR3 size: 14 residues.

This sequence joins TRBV4-3 and TRBJ2-7, with D tentatively TRBD1 (5 bases). Between the trimmed V and J ends, which lost 0 bases and 5 bases, there was a span of 11 bases. This CDR3 is 14 amino acids long. In germline, CDR1 is LGHNA, CDR2 YSLEER. CDR3 loop: CASSQDDTGDEQYF. The DNA of the CDR3 is TGCGCCAGCAGCCAAGATGATACAGGCGACGAGCAGTACTTC.

The J gene is TRBJ2-7, the V gene TRBV5-4, with 14 positions matching TRBD2. The ends lost 0 bases at V and 6 bases at J; junction bases unmatched: 2. CDR3 length: 15 amino acids. Germline V gene data show CDR1 as SGHNT and CDR2 as YYREEE (reference sequence). Here the CDR3 reads CASSLGTSGRSEQYF. The CDR3 nucleotides are TGTGCCAGCAGCTTGGGGACTAGCGGGAGGAGCGAGCAGTACTTC.

The chain joins TRBV5-1 to TRBJ2-7; the match to TRBD2 covers 11 bases. With V trimmed by 2 bases and J by 0 bases, 7 bases remained unmatched. The CDR3 has 17 residues. The germline V gene has CDR1 SGHRS and CDR2 YFSETQ. For the CDR3, the DNA is TGCGCCAGCAGCTTAAATCTAGCGGGAGGACGCTCCTACGAGCAGTACTTC. Translated, it gives CASSLNLAGGRSYEQYF.

V and J are TRBV29-1 and TRBJ2-7; the D gene is possibly TRBD2 (6 bases). The CDR3 has 13 amino acids. Germline V gene sequence: CDR1 SQVTM, CDR2 ANQGSEA. With 4 bases removed from V and 2 bases from J, the gap between germline ends came to 12 bases. Written as DNA, the CDR3 is TGCAGCGTTGGGGGACTTCTAACCTACGAGCAGTACTTC. It yields the protein CSVGGLLTYEQYF.

This rearrangement joins TRBV10-3 to TRBJ1-1, with 8 bases lining up with TRBD1. Germline CDR1 and CDR2: ENHRY and SYGVKD. Trimming removed 10 bases from V and 0 bases from J; junction bases left unmatched: 7. This CDR3 contains 14 residues. The CDR3 bases are TGTGCCAGCCACCAGACAGGGGTGAACACTGAAGCTTTCTTT. Translating it yields CASHQTGVNTEAFF.

This chain links TRBV27 with TRBJ2-5, with a weak D call TRBD2 (6 bases). Germline CDR1 reads MNHEY; CDR2 reads SMNVEV (reference sequence). The CDR3 length is 15 residues. V gave up 0 bases and J gave up 5 bases, with 13 bases separating them. In DNA form, the CDR3 reads TGTGCCAGCAGTTTATCGGGACTGGCCTGGGAGACCCAGTACTTC. Translation gives CASSLSGLAWETQYF.

The genes are TRBV15 and TRBJ2-7; D remains ambiguous. The CDR3 length is 14 residues. In germline, CDR1 is LNHNV, CDR2 YYDKDF (reference sequence). The V end was cut by 5 bases, the J end by 5 bases, with 16 bases between. Here the CDR3 DNA reads TGTGCCACCAGCCCCTTGGGTGCGGCGGACGAGCAGTACTTC. Its translation: CATSPLGAADEQYF.

The chain employs TRBV7-9 and TRBJ2-1; the match to TRBD1 covers 8 bases. Unmatched junction bases numbered 4, after V lost 2 bases and J lost 7 bases. The CDR3 sequence is 14 residues long. Germline V gene sequence: CDR1 SEHNR, CDR2 FQNEAQ (reference sequence). The CDR3 spells CASSLKDRVNEQFF. The CDR3 coding sequence is TGTGCCAGCAGCTTAAAGGACAGGGTTAATGAGCAGTTCTTC.

This sequence joins TRBV27 and TRBJ1-6; a weak D match, TRBD1 (5 bases). Trimming shortened V by 7 bases and J by 10 bases, and 23 bases separated the two germline ends. Germline V CDR1 and CDR2: MNHEY, SMNVEV (reference sequence). This CDR3 is 16 amino acids long. CDR3 in DNA: TGTGCCAGCAACACCCTAGGTGGAGGGGCACGCTCACCCCTCCACTTT. Its protein is CASNTLGGGARSPLHF.

About this clone itself: Other DNA sequences of this sample code for an identical CDR3. The chain is built from TRBV7-9 and TRBJ1-2; 8 positions match TRBD1. Germline trimming cut 4 bases from V and 8 bases from J; bases unmatched to any gene: 12. This CDR3 has 15 amino acids. Germline CDR1 reads SEHNR; CDR2 reads FQNEAQ (reference sequence). The CDR3 region has the DNA TGTGCCAGCAGCTCTCCCCGAGACAGGGGCGACGGCTACACCTTC. Translating gives CASSSPRDRGDGYTF.

In DNA form, the CDR3 reads TGTGCCAGCAGCGGGGGGGGCGGCTACTATGGCTACACCTTC. It yields the protein CASSGGGGYYGYTF. The genes are TRBV9 and TRBJ1-2; D might be TRBD1 (6 bases). CDR1 SGDLS and CDR2 YYNGEE come from the germline V gene. CDR3 length: 14 amino acids. Trimming pared 3 bases from V and 3 bases from J, leaving 12 bases between.